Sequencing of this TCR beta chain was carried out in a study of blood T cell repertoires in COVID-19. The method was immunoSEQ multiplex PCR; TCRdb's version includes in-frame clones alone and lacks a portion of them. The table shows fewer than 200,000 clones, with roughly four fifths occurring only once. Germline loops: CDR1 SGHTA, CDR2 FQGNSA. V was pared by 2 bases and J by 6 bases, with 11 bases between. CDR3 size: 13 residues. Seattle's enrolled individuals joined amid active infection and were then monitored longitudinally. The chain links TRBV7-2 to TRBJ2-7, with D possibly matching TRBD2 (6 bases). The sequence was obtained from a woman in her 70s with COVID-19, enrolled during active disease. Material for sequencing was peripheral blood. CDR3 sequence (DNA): TGTGCCAGCAGCTTAAGAATCGGGGGCGAGCAGTACTTC. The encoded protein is CASSLRIGGEQYF.